This T cell receptor (beta chain) is drawn from a study of blood T cell repertoires in COVID-19. Study summary: COVID-19 samples collected from the United States, Italy and Spain covered acute and convalescent phases.

In the authors' workflow: Reference gene primers were amplified, and this amplification served to estimate nucleated cell counts. Some clones are missing from TCRdb's copy, which holds only in-frame ones; the method was immunoSEQ multiplex PCR. V, J and clone size are those of that table, while D and trimming were read from the DNA. Of about 64,000 clones listed, approximately 91% are singletons. This clonotype originated in a human donor in a cohort sampled during active COVID-19. Sequences were obtained from peripheral blood.

The CDR3 DNA reads TGTGCCAGCAGTTACTCGGGGCGGACAATTAATGAAAAACTGTTTTTT. Translation gives CASSYSGRTINEKLFF. The chain carries TRBV6-5 and TRBJ1-4; possibly TRBD1 for D (5 bases). Germline V CDR1 and CDR2: MNHEY, SVGAGI. This CDR3 comprises 16 residues. Between the trimmed V and J ends, which lost 0 bases and 4 bases, there was a span of 12 bases.